This TCR beta chain is from a study of spatial heterogeneity in lung cancer. The overall study: Fewer alpha-chain than beta-chain sequences were consistently detected. TCR transcript counts in tumor regions correlated strongly with a T cell module score from matched bulk RNA-seq. Study results and limitations: It was found that expanded intratumoral alpha and beta TCR counts tracked tumor mutation counts.

This clonotype came up a few times. Its cognate antigen is unknown. V lost 7 bases and J lost 5; bases outside the gene matches: 5. Germline assignment: CDR1 SGHTA and CDR2 FQGNSA. This CDR3 region has 13 residues. The time point denotes: sample taken at primary tumor resection. Samples were donated by 72 untreated early-stage non-small cell lung cancer patients. Each TCR cDNA molecule bore a unique molecular identifier. TCRdb called the 5' RACE reads again in MiXCR, with one record for every CDR3 protein. The sample consists of about 25,000 distinct CDR3 sequences, 8.8% of them appearing once. V is TRBV7-2 and J is TRBJ2-7; TRBD1 matches 10 bases. The sequencing used lung tumor tissue, collected at surgery. The TCR sequence derives from a male donor with early-stage non-small cell lung cancer. CDR3 sequence (DNA): TGTGCCAGCAACCGACAGGGGGCAAACGAGCAGTACTTC. This gives the protein CASNRQGANEQYF.